This TCR beta chain was retrieved from a study of blood T cell repertoires in COVID-19 (dated by TCRdb to the early 2020s). For context, the study as a whole: Collaborator samples came from the United States, Italy and Spain and covered acute and convalescent phases of COVID-19. The material from the prospective study consisted of cDNA or gDNA derived from T cells, B-cell-depleted T cells, or PBMCs. Subjects who had been exposed to COVID-19, were actively infected with it, or had recovered from it provided the deeply sampled blood TCRbeta repertoires that made up the dataset. The repertoires were made available in a free public database intended to serve as a resource for research on the immune response to SARS-CoV-2. Samples were obtained from the ongoing ImmuneRACE study (first 160 participants) and from 1,200 or so subjects provided by 6 global collaborators. The sample metadata nearly always contained a de-identified subject ID, COVID-19 status, age in years and sex. Where HLA class I and class II types were available, the types were taken from metadata supplied by the sample provider, not from assay-based typing.

The CDR3 measures 14 amino acids from cysteine to phenylalanine. The CDR3 DNA has 42 bases and is translated from base 1. V is pared back by 3 bases and J by 7 bases, with 13 bases lying between the germline termini. According to the germline V gene (reference sequence), CDR1 reads LNHNV and CDR2 reads YYDKDF. Collaborating institutions collected whole blood in K2EDTA tubes following their own protocols. For TCRbeta analysis, collaborators shipped samples as frozen whole blood, isolated PBMCs, or DNA extracted from either of those sample types. This clone was picked up a small number of times. This clone's antigen is unknown. Base quality data are lacking; no much larger clone is found one base away. TCRbeta CDR3 regions were amplified from genomic DNA using the immunoSEQ Assay, a bias-controlled multiplex PCR. Under the source paper's analysis protocol: The number of nucleated cells in each sample was estimated from the amplification of reference gene primers within the assay. Sequence reads were collapsed and filtered to measure the absolute abundance of every unique TCRbeta CDR3 rearrangement. Productive Simpson clonality was computed per sample as the square root of Simpson's diversity index over productive rearrangements. Drawn from immuneACCESS, this table holds only the in-frame rearrangements with V and J called that TCRdb kept. Clones are partly lost; checked studies trace under half to an unresolved V gene and leave the rest unexplained. The V and J calls and clone size are taken from that table; D and trimming were inferred from the DNA. The sample table contains more than 150,000 clones; only one count was recorded for around 84% of them. The ten largest clones represent over 13% of the sample.

The research as a whole found: The amount of clinical and demographic metadata varied by source and participant and was provided uncurated.

The specimen was peripheral blood. The source is a man aged 25 to 40 with active or convalescent COVID-19. Rearrangement joined TRBV15 to TRBJ1-3, with a tentative D gene TRBD1 over 6 matching bases. The nucleotides read TGTGCCACCAGCAGCACAGGGCGTTGGAACACCATATATTTT. Translation gives CATSSTGRWNTIYF.